These T cell receptor beta chains were read from a single sample in a study of blood T cell repertoires in COVID-19. Method: immunoSEQ multiplex PCR; TCRdb's copy keeps in-frame clones and lacks some. The sample comprises about 230,000 clones, around 82% of which are singletons, and approximately 9% rests with the top ten. Sequencing was done on a sample of peripheral blood. These receptors all come from a man aged 35 to 55 with active or convalescent COVID-19. Each CDR3 is given with its conserved first and last residue. The D gene is left open where the match is weak. Clone size is shown for a subset of rows, as once, few, many or a class of expanded clone.

TRBD1,-,TRBV7-2,TRBJ1-1,CASSFRQGPSTEAFF,TGTGCCAGCAGCTTCCGACAGGGCCCAAGCACTGAAGCTTTCTTT
-,-,TRBV30,TRBJ1-1,CAWSVNKNTEAFF,TGTGCCTGGAGTGTAAACAAGAACACTGAAGCTTTCTTT
-,-,TRBV19,TRBJ1-1,CASSMGRINTEAFF,TGTGCCAGTAGTATGGGCAGGATAAACACTGAAGCTTTCTTT
-,few,TRBV11-3,TRBJ1-1,CASSLSGVNTEAFF,TGTGCCAGCAGCTTATCAGGGGTGAACACTGAAGCTTTCTTT
TRBD2,few,TRBV2,TRBJ2-3,CASRWREALPDTQYF,TGTGCCAGCAGATGGCGGGAGGCCCTCCCAGATACGCAGTATTTT
TRBD2,-,TRBV6-2/TRBV6-3,TRBJ2-5,CASSFAGGGETQYF,TGTGCCAGCAGTTTTGCGGGGGGCGGGGAGACCCAGTACTTC
TRBD2,-,TRBV15,TRBJ2-3,CATSRDLLAGGTQYF,TGTGCCACCAGCAGAGATCTTCTAGCGGGAGGAACGCAGTATTTT
TRBD2,-,TRBV19,TRBJ2-3,CASSIVGLAGGADTQYF,TGTGCCAGTAGTATTGTCGGACTAGCGGGAGGCGCAGATACGCAGTATTTT
TRBD2,-,TRBV7-2,TRBJ2-7,CASSSGLAGVSAHEQYF,TGTGCCAGCAGCTCGGGACTAGCGGGAGTTTCTGCCCACGAGCAGTACTTC
-,-,TRBV12-3/TRBV12-4,TRBJ1-6,CASSFQGYPPLHF,TGTGCCAGCAGTTTCCAGGGTTATCCACCCCTCCACTTT
TRBD1,once,TRBV4-1,TRBJ2-1,CASKKGGTGLYNEQFF,TGCGCCAGCAAAAAAGGCGGGACAGGGTTGTACAATGAGCAGTTCTTC
-,once,TRBV30,TRBJ1-2,CAWIWGGHGYTF,TGTGCCTGGATCTGGGGGGGCCATGGCTACACCTTC
-,-,TRBV19,TRBJ1-6,CATGGSSYNSPLHF,TGTGCCACCGGAGGGAGCTCCTATAATTCACCCCTCCACTTT
-,-,TRBV15,TRBJ1-5,CATSRVENQPQHF,TGTGCCACCAGCAGAGTGGAGAATCAGCCCCAGCATTTT
TRBD1,-,TRBV18,TRBJ2-5,CASSPRIGTGEETQYF,TGTGCCAGCTCACCACGAATCGGGACAGGGGAAGAGACCCAGTACTTC
TRBD1,-,TRBV24-1,TRBJ1-1,CATRGQGLNTEAFF,TGTGCCACCAGGGGACAGGGGCTGAACACTGAAGCTTTCTTT
TRBD2,-,TRBV3-1/TRBV3-2,TRBJ2-7,CASSHGVTSGPYEQYF,TGTGCCAGCAGCCATGGCGTGACTAGCGGACCCTACGAGCAGTACTTC
TRBD1,-,TRBV6-6,TRBJ1-2,CASSDPGQRLTYGYTF,TGTGCCAGCAGCGATCCGGGACAGCGTCTTACCTATGGCTACACCTTC
-,-,TRBV9,TRBJ2-1,CASSVRSTSSYNEQFF,TGTGCCAGCAGCGTACGGTCGACTAGCTCCTACAATGAGCAGTTCTTC
TRBD1,few,TRBV4-1,TRBJ1-2,CASSRGDSPMGYGYTF,TGCGCCAGCAGCCGAGGGGACAGCCCGATGGGTTATGGCTACACCTTC
-,-,TRBV6-5,TRBJ1-2,CASSYASGLYGYTF,TGTGCCAGCAGTTACGCCTCGGGATTATATGGCTACACCTTC
TRBD2,-,TRBV6-2/TRBV6-3,TRBJ2-2,CASSYLITSGRSRTGELFF,TGTGCCAGCAGTTACCTAATAACTAGCGGGAGGAGTAGGACCGGGGAGCTGTTTTTT